The entry below describes one T cell receptor beta chain. CDR1 SGHRS and CDR2 YFSETQ come from the germline V gene. The CDR3 loop spans 15 amino acids. Trimming at V came to 3 bases and at J to 3 bases, leaving 5 bases not matched to a gene. These data originate in a study of blood T cell repertoires in COVID-19. Background on the study: T cells, B-cell-depleted T cells, or PBMCs supplied cDNA or gDNA.

TCRdb's table, derived via immunoSEQ multiplex PCR, lists solely in-frame clones and lacks some. The sample holds 200,000 to 300,000 clones, 84% seen once. V is TRBV5-1 and J is TRBJ2-3; 9 bases map to TRBD1. The TCR comes from a man in his forties or fifties with acute or convalescent COVID-19. Sample: peripheral blood. Here the CDR3 reads CASSSTGTGTDTQYF. CDR3 in DNA: TGCGCCAGCAGCTCGACCGGGACAGGGACAGATACGCAGTATTTT.